These 2 T cell receptor beta chains share one sample of origin, sequenced in a study of OX40 agonist ivuxolimab in advanced cancers. Libraries were prepared by immunoSEQ multiplex PCR; TCRdb keeps only in-frame clonotypes and omits some of them. The data show some 41,000 clones, with approximately 90% seen just once and around 19% held by the top ten. This specimen was CD4+ or CD8+ T cells sorted from blood, taken in a trial of the OX40 agonist ivuxolimab. Source of these receptors: an adult with an advanced solid tumor such as melanoma, head and neck, liver or kidney cancer.

V and J are TRBV19 and TRBJ2-7; maybe TRBD2 (6 bases). The germline V gene encodes CDR1 LNHDA and CDR2 SQIVND (reference sequence). Trimming took off 5 bases at V and 4 bases at J, with 9 bases between the two ends. The CDR3 consists of 12 residues. The CDR3, as DNA: TGTGCCAGTAGTGAGACTAGTTACGAGCAGTACTTC. Its translation is CASSETSYEQYF.

The chain carries TRBV28 and TRBJ2-3; possibly TRBD2 for D (6 bases). Trimming took 7 bases from V and 0 from J, leaving 20 bases between them. The CDR3 has 17 residues. Germline lookup yields CDR1 MDHEN and CDR2 SYDVKM. CDR3 nucleotide sequence: TGTGCCAGCACCCGGCCGCCGGGGGTCACTAGCACAGATACGCAGTATTTT. Encoded protein: CASTRPPGVTSTDTQYF.